The rows below give T cell receptor beta chains drawn from one sample of a study of shared clonotypes between healthy human individuals. Clones were read by immunoSEQ multiplex PCR, and TCRdb kept only the in-frame ones, dropping some. Altogether around 2.1 million clones are present, around 95% being singletons, with the ten largest covering over 0.1%. The source material was naive CD4+ T cells sorted from blood. The receptor source for this set is a man aged 18 to 35 in good health. The CDR3 runs from the conserved cysteine through the conserved F or W. The order of the fields is D gene, J gene, CDR3 length, V gene, CDR3 DNA, CDR3 protein. A D gene is named only where the DNA matches it firmly.

>-|TRBJ2-3|16|TRBV7-9
TGTGCCAGCACCTCAATGAACCTTAGGGCCACAGATACGCAGTATTTT
CASTSMNLRATDTQYF
>TRBD1|TRBJ2-3|15|TRBV10-3
TGTGCCATCAGTGAGTCGGGCCAGGGGGCAGATACGCAGTATTTT
CAISESGQGADTQYF
>-|TRBJ2-3|18|TRBV28
TGTGCCAGCAGTCGACCCCCAGGAGCAGGGGTAAGCACAGATACGCAGTATTTT
CASSRPPGAGVSTDTQYF
>TRBD1|TRBJ1-5|13|TRBV19
TGTGCCAGTAGTATACAGGGGGGACAGCCCCAGCATTTT
CASSIQGGQPQHF
>-|TRBJ1-2|14|TRBV18
TGTGCCAGCTCACCACTGTCAGGGAACTATGGCTACACCTTC
CASSPLSGNYGYTF
>-|TRBJ2-7|14|TRBV10-3
TGTGCCATCAGTTCCGAGGGATCTAACTACGAGCAGTACTTC
CAISSEGSNYEQYF
>TRBD1|TRBJ2-3|15|TRBV9
TGTGCCAGCAGCATCCTGGGACAGAGCACAGATACGCAGTATTTT
CASSILGQSTDTQYF
>TRBD2|TRBJ2-7|18|TRBV12-5
TGTGCTAGTGGTTCCCTAGCACTGACTAGCGGGGTCACCTACGAGCAGTACTTC
CASGSLALTSGVTYEQYF
>-|TRBJ2-1|15|TRBV7-3
TGTGCCAGCAGCTTAGACCGGGGGTCCTACAATGAGCAGTTCTTC
CASSLDRGSYNEQFF
>-|TRBJ2-1|17|TRBV21-1
TGTGCCAGCAGCACTTTTCCTGGCGGGACAGGGTTGTGGGAGCAGTTCTTC
CASSTFPGGTGLWEQFF
>-|TRBJ2-5|11|TRBV28
TGTGCCAGCAGTTTAGGGGAAACCCAGTACTTC
CASSLGETQYF